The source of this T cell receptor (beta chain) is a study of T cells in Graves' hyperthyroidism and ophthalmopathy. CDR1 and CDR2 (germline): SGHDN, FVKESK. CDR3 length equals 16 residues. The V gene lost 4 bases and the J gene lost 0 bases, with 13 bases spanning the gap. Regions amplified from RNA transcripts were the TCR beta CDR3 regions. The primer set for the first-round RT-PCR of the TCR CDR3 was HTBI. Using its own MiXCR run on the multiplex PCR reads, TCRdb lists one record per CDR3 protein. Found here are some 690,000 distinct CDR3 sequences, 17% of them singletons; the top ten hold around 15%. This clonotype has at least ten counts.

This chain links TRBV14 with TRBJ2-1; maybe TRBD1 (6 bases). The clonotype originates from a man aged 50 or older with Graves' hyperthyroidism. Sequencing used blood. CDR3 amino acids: CASSPVFRGSYNEQFF. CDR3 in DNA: TGTGCCAGCAGCCCAGTATTCAGGGGCTCCTACAATGAGCAGTTCTTC.